This T cell receptor (beta chain) derives from a study of shared clonotypes between healthy human individuals. The table came from immunoSEQ multiplex PCR; TCRdb's copy has only in-frame clones and leaves some out. The sample has fewer than 600,000 clones, around 78% seen once. V dropped 5 bases and J dropped 1 base, with 11 bases sitting between them. Germline CDR1 reads SGHTA; CDR2 reads FQGNSA. CDR3 length: 14 amino acids. Material for sequencing was PBMCs. The chain is built from TRBV7-2 and TRBJ2-5; tentative D call: TRBD2 (6 bases). The receptor was isolated from a woman in her forties in good health. Some clones in this sample may be carry-over from other donors' samples. CDR3 amino acids: CASSPSSVQETQYF. CDR3 coding DNA: TGTGCCAGCAGCCCCTCTAGCGTCCAAGAGACCCAGTACTTC.